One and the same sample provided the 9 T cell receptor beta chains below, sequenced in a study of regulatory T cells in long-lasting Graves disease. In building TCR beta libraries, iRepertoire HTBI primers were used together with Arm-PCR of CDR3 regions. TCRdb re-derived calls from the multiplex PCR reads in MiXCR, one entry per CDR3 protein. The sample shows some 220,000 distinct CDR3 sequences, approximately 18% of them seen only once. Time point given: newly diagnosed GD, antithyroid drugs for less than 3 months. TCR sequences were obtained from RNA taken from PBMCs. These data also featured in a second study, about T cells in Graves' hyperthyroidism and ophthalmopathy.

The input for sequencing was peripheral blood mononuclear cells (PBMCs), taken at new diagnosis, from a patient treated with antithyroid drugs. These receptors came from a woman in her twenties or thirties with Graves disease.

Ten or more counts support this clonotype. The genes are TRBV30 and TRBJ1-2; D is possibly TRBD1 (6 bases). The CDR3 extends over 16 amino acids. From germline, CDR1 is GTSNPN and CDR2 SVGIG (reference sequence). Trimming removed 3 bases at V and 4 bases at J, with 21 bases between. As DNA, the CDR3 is TGTGCCTGGAGCGATAGGACAGACCCGCGAGGCTATGGCTACACCTTC. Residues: CAWSDRTDPRGYGYTF. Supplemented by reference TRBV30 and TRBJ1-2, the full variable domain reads SQTIHQWPATLVQPVGSPLSLECTVEGTSNPNLYWYRQAAGRGLQLLFYSVGIGQISSEVPQNLSASRPQDRQFILSSKKLLLSDSGFYLCAWSDRTDPRGYGYTFGSGTRLTVV.

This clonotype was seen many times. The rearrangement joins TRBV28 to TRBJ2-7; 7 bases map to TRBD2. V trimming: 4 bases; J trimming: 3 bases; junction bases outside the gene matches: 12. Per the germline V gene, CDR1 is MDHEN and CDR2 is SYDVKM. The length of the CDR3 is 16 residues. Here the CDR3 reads CASSSPPAAGSYEQYF. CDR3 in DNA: TGTGCCAGCAGTTCCCCCCCAGCAGCGGGAAGCTACGAGCAGTACTTC.

CDR3 loop: CASSPGQGGVRNTEAFF. CDR3 in DNA: TGTGCCAGCAGTCCAGGGCAGGGTGGAGTTCGGAACACTGAAGCTTTCTTT. The V and J genes are TRBV7-9 and TRBJ1-1, with D perhaps TRBD1 (5 bases). Germline V gene data show CDR1 as SEHNR and CDR2 as FQNEAQ (reference sequence). This CDR3 region has 17 residues. V was pared by 6 bases and J by 1 base, with 21 bases between.

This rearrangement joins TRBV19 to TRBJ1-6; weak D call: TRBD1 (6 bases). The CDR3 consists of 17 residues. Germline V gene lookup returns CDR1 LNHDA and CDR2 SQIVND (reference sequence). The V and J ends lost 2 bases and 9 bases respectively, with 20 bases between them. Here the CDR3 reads CASSIKSSGGGGSPLHF. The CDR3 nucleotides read TGTGCCAGTAGTATAAAGTCCTCCGGGGGCGGCGGTTCACCCCTCCACTTT.

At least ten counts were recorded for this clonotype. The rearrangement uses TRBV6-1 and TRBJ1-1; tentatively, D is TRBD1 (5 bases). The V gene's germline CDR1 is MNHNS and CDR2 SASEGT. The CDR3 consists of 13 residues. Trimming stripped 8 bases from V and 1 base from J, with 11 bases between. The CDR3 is CASRDGSNTEAFF. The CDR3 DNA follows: TGTGCCAGCCGGGACGGATCGAACACTGAAGCTTTCTTT.

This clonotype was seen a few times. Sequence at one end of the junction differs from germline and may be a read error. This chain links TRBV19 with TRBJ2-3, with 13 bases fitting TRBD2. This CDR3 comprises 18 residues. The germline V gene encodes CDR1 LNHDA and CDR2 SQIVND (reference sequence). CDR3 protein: CAGSIPPSTSGRTDTQYF. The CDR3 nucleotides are TGTGCCGGTAGTATTCCCCCCTCGACTAGCGGGAGGACAGATACGCAGTATTTT. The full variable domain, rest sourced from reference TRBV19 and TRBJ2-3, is DGGITQSPKYLFRKEGQNVTLSCEQNLNHDAMYWYRQDPGQGLRLIYYSQIVNDFQKGDIAEGYSVSREKKESFPLTVTSAQKNPTAFYLCAGSIPPSTSGRTDTQYFGPGTRLTVL.

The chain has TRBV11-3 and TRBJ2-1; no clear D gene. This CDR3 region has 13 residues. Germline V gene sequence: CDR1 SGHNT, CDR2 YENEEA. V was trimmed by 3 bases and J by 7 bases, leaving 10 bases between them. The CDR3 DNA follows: TGTGCCAGCAGCTTTACGGCTGGAAATGAGCAGTTCTTC. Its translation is CASSFTAGNEQFF.

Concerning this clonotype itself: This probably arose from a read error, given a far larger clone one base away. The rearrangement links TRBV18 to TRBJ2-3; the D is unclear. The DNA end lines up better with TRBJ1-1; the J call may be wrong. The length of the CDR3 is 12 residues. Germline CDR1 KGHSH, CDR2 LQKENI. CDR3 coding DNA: TGTGCCAGCTCACCACTAGACGGTAAAGCTTTCTTT. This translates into CASSPLDGKAFF.

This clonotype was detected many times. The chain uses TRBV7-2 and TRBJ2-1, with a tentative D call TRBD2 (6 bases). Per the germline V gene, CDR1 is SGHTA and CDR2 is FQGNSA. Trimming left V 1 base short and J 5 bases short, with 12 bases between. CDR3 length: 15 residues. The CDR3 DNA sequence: TGTGCCAGCAGCTTAGATCTCGGGAGACACAATGAGCAGTTCTTC. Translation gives CASSLDLGRHNEQFF.